This T cell receptor beta chain was profiled in a study of cytomegalovirus exposure and HLA in healthy donors. Background on the study: Genetic ancestry analysis placed about 76% of the 400 or so donors that were genotyped in the Caucasian-associated cluster.

Donors consisted of healthy bone marrow donors. Amplification used 60 Vbeta primers and 13 Jbeta primers. The protocol was immunoSEQ multiplex PCR, while the TCRdb copy is restricted to in-frame clones and leaves out a portion. This listing includes approximately 180,000 clones. This TCR was sampled from a man younger than 45 in good health and CMV-seronegative. The sample taken for sequencing was PBMCs.

The CDR3 spells CASSPPPIVSDGYTF. CDR3 coding DNA: TGTGCCAGCAGCCCCCCCCCGATAGTTAGCGATGGCTACACCTTC. The gene calls are TRBV11-2 and TRBJ1-2, with unresolved D. CDR3 length: 15 amino acids. CDR1 and CDR2 (germline): SGHAT, FQNNGV. V was shortened by 5 bases and J by 6 bases, with 19 bases between the two germline ends.